The clone carrying this T cell receptor (beta chain) has a single count. The record originates from a study of shared clonotypes between healthy human individuals. CDR1 and CDR2 from the germline V gene are SGHVS and FQNEAQ. Trimming at V came to 2 bases and at J to 3 bases, leaving 6 bases not matched to a gene. This CDR3 spans 15 amino acids. Positively selected for CCR7, the CD45RO-negative cells used as naive CD8 cells excluded terminally differentiated effector memory CD45RA+ cells. The donor population consisted of healthy HIV-negative adults with no recent acute infections or vaccinations. The assay was carried out at the deep level. Sequencing was performed with immunoSEQ multiplex PCR; in TCRdb, only in-frame clones are kept and a portion is missing. The sample lists millions of clones; just under 95% were seen once.

The chain employs TRBV7-8 and TRBJ2-5; 7 nucleotides align to TRBD2. Sequencing was performed on naive CD8+ T cells sorted from blood. The source of this sequence is a man aged 18 to 35 in good health. CDR3 protein: CASSLMGGEEETQYF. CDR3 coding DNA: TGTGCCAGCAGCTTAATGGGGGGGGAAGAAGAGACCCAGTACTTC.